The T cell receptor (beta chain) under discussion was sequenced for a study of OX40 agonist ivuxolimab in advanced cancers. Whole-study results and caveats: Expanded clones were, on average, more numerous among CD8+ T cells than CD4+. Antigens targeted by the expanded peripheral T cells were not determined. Several nonresponders also turned out to have low normalized T-cell clonal expansion.

Assay used: immunoSEQ multiplex PCR; TCRdb lists only in-frame clones, some missing. The sample contains nearly 65,000 clones, 91% of which appear only once. The CDR3 covers 16 residues. Germline-derived CDR1 and CDR2 are SSHAT and FNYEAQ (reference sequence). Systemic immunosuppression or autoimmune disease history was grounds to exclude patients. Comment on this clone: Its matching antigen is unknown. The germline gene is not matched at one end of the junction; a read error may be the cause.

The chain employs TRBV7-7 and TRBJ1-3; D unclear. This specimen was CD4+ or CD8+ T cells sorted from blood, taken in a trial of the OX40 agonist ivuxolimab. The TCR originated in an adult with an advanced solid tumor such as melanoma, head and neck, liver or kidney cancer. The CDR3 reads CASSNGEPLSGNTIYF. The CDR3 DNA is TGTGCTAGCAGTAACGGGGAGCCCCTCTCTGGAAACACCATATATTTT.